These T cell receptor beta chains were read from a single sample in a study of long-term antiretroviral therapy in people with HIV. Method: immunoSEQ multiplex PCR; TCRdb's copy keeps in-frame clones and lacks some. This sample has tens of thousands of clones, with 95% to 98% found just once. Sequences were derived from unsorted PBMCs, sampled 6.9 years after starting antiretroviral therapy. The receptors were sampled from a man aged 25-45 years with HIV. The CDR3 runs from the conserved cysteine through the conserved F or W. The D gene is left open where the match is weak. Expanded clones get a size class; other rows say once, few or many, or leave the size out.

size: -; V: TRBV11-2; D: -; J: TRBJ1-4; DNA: TGTGCCAGCAGCTTAGGACGGTTTGCAACTAATGAAAAACTGTTTTTT; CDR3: CASSLGRFATNEKLFF
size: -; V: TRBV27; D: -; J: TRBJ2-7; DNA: TGTGCCAGCAGTCCCCGGACGGATAGATCCTACGAGCAGTACTTC; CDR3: CASSPRTDRSYEQYF
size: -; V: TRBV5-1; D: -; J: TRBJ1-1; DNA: TGCGCCAGCAGATTATTTCTGGACGGCTCCACTGAAGCTTTCTTT; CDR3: CASRLFLDGSTEAFF
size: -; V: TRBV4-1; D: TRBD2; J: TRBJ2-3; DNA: TGCGCCAGCAGGCTGTTAGCGGGGGGGCCAGATACGCAGTATTTT; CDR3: CASRLLAGGPDTQYF
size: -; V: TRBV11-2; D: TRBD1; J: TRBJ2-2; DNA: TGTGCCAGCAGACCCGGGACAGGTTTCACCGGGGAGCTGTTTTTT; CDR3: CASRPGTGFTGELFF
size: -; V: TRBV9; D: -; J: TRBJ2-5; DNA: TGTGCCACAATTCCCCCTGGGGAACAAGAGACCCAGTACTTC; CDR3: CATIPPGEQETQYF
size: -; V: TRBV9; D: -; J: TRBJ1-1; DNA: TGTGCCAGCAGCGGCCGGGGGCGAAACACTGAAGCTTTCTTT; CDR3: CASSGRGRNTEAFF
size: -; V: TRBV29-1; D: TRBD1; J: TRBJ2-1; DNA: TGCAGCGTTGTATTGACAGGGATCTCCTACAATGAGCAGTTCTTC; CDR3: CSVVLTGISYNEQFF
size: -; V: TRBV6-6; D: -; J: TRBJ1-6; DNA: TGTGCCAGCGTTGGGGAGGGGTCACCCCTCCACTTT; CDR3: CASVGEGSPLHF
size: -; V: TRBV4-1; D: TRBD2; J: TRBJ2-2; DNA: TGCGCCAGCAGCCGACTAGCGGGAGAGAACACCGGGGAGCTGTTTTTT; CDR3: CASSRLAGENTGELFF
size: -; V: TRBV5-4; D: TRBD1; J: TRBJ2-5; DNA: TGTGCCAGCAGCCGGGACAGGGGAGAGACCCAGTACTTC; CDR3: CASSRDRGETQYF
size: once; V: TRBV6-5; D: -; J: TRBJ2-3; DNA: TGTGCCAGCAGTCCTCTCCTAGATAGCACAGATACGCAGTATTTT; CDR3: CASSPLLDSTDTQYF
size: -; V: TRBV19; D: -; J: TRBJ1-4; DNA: TGTGCCAGTAGTATTGCAGTAGTTGGTGAAAAACTGTTTTTT; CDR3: CASSIAVVGEKLFF
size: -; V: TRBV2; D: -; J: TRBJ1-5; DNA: TGTGCCAGCAGTGAAAACGGCCCTGGGGGTCAGCCCCAGCATTTT; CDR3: CASSENGPGGQPQHF
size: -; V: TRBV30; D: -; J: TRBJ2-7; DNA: TGTGCCTGGAGTGGGGGGGACAGTACCTACGAGCAGTACTTC; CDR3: CAWSGGDSTYEQYF
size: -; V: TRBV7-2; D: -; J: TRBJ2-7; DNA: TGTGCCAGCAGCTTAGCTGGGACTGCCTACGAGCAGTACTTC; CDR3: CASSLAGTAYEQYF
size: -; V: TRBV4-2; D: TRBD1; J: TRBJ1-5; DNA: TGTGCCAGCAGCCCGTTGTTGGCGACAGGGAATCAGCCCCAGCATTTT; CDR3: CASSPLLATGNQPQHF
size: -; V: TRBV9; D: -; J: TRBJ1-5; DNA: TGTGCCAGCAGCGTAGGTACGGGCAATCAGCCCCAGCATTTT; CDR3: CASSVGTGNQPQHF
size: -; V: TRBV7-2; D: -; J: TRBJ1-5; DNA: TGTGCCAGCAGCTTATCGGGAAGGGCAGGTCAGCCCCAGCATTTT; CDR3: CASSLSGRAGQPQHF
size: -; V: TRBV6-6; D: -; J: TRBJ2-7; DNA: TGTGCCAGCAGTTACGTGGCCGCAACCTACGAGCAGTACTTC; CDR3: CASSYVAATYEQYF
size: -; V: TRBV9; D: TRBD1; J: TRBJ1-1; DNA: TGTGCCAGCAGCCCGACCGGGACAGTGGCTGAAGCTTTCTTT; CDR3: CASSPTGTVAEAFF
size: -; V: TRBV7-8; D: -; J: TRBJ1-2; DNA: TGTGCCAGCAGCTTGCGCAGGGGAGCAGGCTATGGCTACACCTTC; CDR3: CASSLRRGAGYGYTF
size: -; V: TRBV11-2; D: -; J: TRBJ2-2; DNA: TGTGCCAGCAGCCGGGGGACGGTGAACACCGGGGAGCTGTTTTTT; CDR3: CASSRGTVNTGELFF
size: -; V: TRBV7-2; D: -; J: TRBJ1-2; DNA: TGTGCCAGCAGCTTAGTTGGCGTTTGGGGGGACTATGGCTACACCTTC; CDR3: CASSLVGVWGDYGYTF
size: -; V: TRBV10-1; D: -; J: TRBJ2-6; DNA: TGCGCCAGCAGGGTGGGGATAGGGACGGCTGAAGCTGGGGCCAACGTCCTGACTTTC; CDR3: CASRVGIGTAEAGANVLTF
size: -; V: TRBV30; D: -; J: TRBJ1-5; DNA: TGTGCCTGGAGTGTAATTAGCAATCAGCCCCAGCATTTT; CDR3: CAWSVISNQPQHF
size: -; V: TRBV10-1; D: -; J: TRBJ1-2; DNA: TGCGCCAGCAGTGCCCTAGGCGGGGCGCGGCATGGCTACACCTTC; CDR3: CASSALGGARHGYTF
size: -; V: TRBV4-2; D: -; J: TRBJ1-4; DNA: TGTGCCAGCAGCAGAGGACAGCCTGAAAAACTGTTTTTT; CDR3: CASSRGQPEKLFF
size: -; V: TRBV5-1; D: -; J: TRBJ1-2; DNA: TGCGCCAGCAGCAGTACGGACAGCGTAAACTATGGCTACACCTTC; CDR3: CASSSTDSVNYGYTF